A selection of T cell receptor beta chains follows, all from one sample in a study of blood T cells in healthy people across ages. TCRdb independently ran MiXCR on the 5' RACE reads; one entry per CDR3 protein. In the table there are about 1,000,000 distinct CDR3 sequences, roughly 45% of which are singletons. Sequencing used blood. The origin of the receptors is a woman aged 60-75 years in good health. Each CDR3 is given with its conserved first and last residue. D genes are given only for firm matches. Where a row states a size, it is once, few, many or the class of an expanded clone; other rows omit it.

>.|TRBV5-1|TRBJ1-2|.
TGCGCCAGCAGGGCTTGGAGGGTGGACTATGGCTACACCTTC
CASRAWRVDYGYTF
>.|TRBV7-3|TRBJ2-4|.
TGTGCCAGCAGCCGGATCGGGGAAAACATTCAGTACTTC
CASSRIGENIQYF
>few|TRBV4-1|TRBJ2-7|TRBD2
TGCGCCAGCAGCCCAGCGGGAGGGACCTACGAGCAGTACTTC
CASSPAGGTYEQYF
>few|TRBV2|TRBJ2-1|.
TGTGCCAGCACAAGGACACGAGGGTTCTTC
CASTRTRGFF
>.|TRBV3-1|TRBJ1-6|.
TGTGCCAGCAGCCTCCCGGGGGGTTCACCCCTCCACTTT
CASSLPGGSPLHF
>.|TRBV12-3/TRBV12-4|TRBJ2-4|.
TGTGCCAGCCGGCCCGGCGGACACTTAGCCAAAAACATTCAGTACTTC
CASRPGGHLAKNIQYF
>.|TRBV29-1|TRBJ2-3|TRBD1
TGCAGCGTAAGGGACAGGGGCCCTACGCAGTATTTT
CSVRDRGPTQYF
>.|TRBV3-1|TRBJ2-5|.
TGTACCAGCAGCCAAGGAGGGTCCCACGAGACCCAGTACTTC
CTSSQGGSHETQYF
>few|TRBV12-3/TRBV12-4|TRBJ2-7|.
TGTGCCAGCAGTCCTGGCGGGCCACCAGAGTACGAGCAGTACTTC
CASSPGGPPEYEQYF
>.|TRBV30|TRBJ2-1|TRBD1
TGTGCCTGGAGCCTTGGGGACAGTTCCTACAATGAGCAGTTCTTC
CAWSLGDSSYNEQFF
>.|TRBV27|TRBJ2-3|TRBD1
TGTGCCAGCAGTCCTCGGACAGGGGTTAGCACAGATACGCAGTATTTT
CASSPRTGVSTDTQYF
>.|TRBV3-1|TRBJ2-1|.
TGTGCCAGCAGCCTTGGTGTGCAGGGTAGTGAGCAGTTCTTC
CASSLGVQGSEQFF
>.|TRBV27|TRBJ2-7|.
TGTGCCAGCAGTTCGGGAGGGACAGATTCCTACGAGCAGTACTTC
CASSSGGTDSYEQYF
>.|TRBV6-2/TRBV6-3|TRBJ2-1|.
TGTGCCAGCAGGCTCACGGGAGTAAACTACAATGAGCAGTTCTTC
CASRLTGVNYNEQFF
>.|TRBV25-1|TRBJ1-1|.
TGTGCCAGCAGTGAATCCCCAGGCACTGAAGCTTTCTTT
CASSESPGTEAFF
>.|TRBV6-1|TRBJ2-1|TRBD2
TGTGCCAGCAGCCGCGCTGGGAGAGGGACTAGCGGACACAATGAGCAGTTCTTC
CASSRAGRGTSGHNEQFF
>.|TRBV7-2|TRBJ2-6|TRBD1
TGTGCCAGCGGCATAGGACAGGGGCGCAACTCTGGGGCCAACGTCCTGACTTTC
CASGIGQGRNSGANVLTF
>.|TRBV28|TRBJ2-1|TRBD2
TGTGCCAGCAACCTAGCGGGGAGCTCCCACAATGAGCAGTTCTTC
CASNLAGSSHNEQFF
>.|TRBV3-1|TRBJ2-2|TRBD2
TGTGCCAGCAGCCAGTGGGGACTAGCGGGAAGCACCGGGGAGCTGTTTTTT
CASSQWGLAGSTGELFF
>once|TRBV7-7|TRBJ2-7|.
TGTGCCAGCAGCCCCTCCCGGGATTCCTACGAGCAGTACTTC
CASSPSRDSYEQYF
>.|TRBV11-2|TRBJ2-6|TRBD2
TGTGCCAGCAGCCGGACTAGCGGGGCTGGGGCCAACGTCCTGACTTTC
CASSRTSGAGANVLTF
>.|TRBV10-3|TRBJ2-7|TRBD1
TGTGCCATCAGTCGACAGGGGACGTCCTACGAGCAGTACTTC
CAISRQGTSYEQYF